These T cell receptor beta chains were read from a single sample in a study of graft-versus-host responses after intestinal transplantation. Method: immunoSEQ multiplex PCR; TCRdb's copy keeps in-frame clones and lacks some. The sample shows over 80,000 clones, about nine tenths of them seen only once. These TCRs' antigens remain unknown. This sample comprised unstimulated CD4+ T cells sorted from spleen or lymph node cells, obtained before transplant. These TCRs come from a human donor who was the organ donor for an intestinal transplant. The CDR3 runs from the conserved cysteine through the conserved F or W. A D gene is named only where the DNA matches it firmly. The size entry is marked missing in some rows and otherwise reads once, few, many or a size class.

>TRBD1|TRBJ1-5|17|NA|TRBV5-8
CASSLRQGRASNQPQHF
TGTGCCAGCAGCCTGCGACAGGGACGGGCTAGCAATCAGCCCCAGCATTTT
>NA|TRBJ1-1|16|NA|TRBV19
CASSIGRQIMNTEAFF
TGTGCCAGTAGTATAGGTAGACAGATCATGAACACTGAAGCTTTCTTT
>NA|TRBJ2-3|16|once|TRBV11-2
CASRGRGAPKQDTQYF
TGTGCCAGCAGAGGCCGCGGGGCCCCGAAACAGGATACGCAGTATTTT
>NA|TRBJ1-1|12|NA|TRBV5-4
CASSRPGAEAFF
TGTGCCAGCTCCCGTCCCGGGGCTGAAGCTTTCTTT
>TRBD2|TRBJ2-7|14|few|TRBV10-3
CAASPGLALREQYF
TGTGCCGCATCTCCGGGACTAGCTCTTCGCGAGCAGTACTTC
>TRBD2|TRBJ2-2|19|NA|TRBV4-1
CASSQDLSQRGALTGELFF
TGCGCCAGCAGCCAAGATCTTAGTCAGCGGGGGGCTCTCACCGGGGAGCTGTTTTTT
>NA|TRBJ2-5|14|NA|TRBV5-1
CASTLRGPPETQYF
TGCGCCAGCACCCTCAGGGGCCCCCCGGAGACCCAGTACTTC
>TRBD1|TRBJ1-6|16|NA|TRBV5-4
CASSSRQGELDSPLHF
TGTGCCAGCAGCAGTCGACAGGGGGAACTCGATTCACCCCTCCACTTT
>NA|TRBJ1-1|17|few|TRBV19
CASTQGTPRFLNTEAFF
TGTGCCAGTACCCAAGGCACACCTAGATTTTTGAACACTGAAGCTTTCTTT
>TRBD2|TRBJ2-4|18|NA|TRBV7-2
CASSFGLAGVISKNIQYF
TGTGCCAGCAGCTTCGGACTAGCGGGGGTTATATCCAAAAACATTCAGTACTTC
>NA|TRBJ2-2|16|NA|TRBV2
CASSVVRSSNTGELFF
TGTGCCAGCAGTGTGGTCAGGTCTTCGAACACCGGGGAGCTGTTTTTT
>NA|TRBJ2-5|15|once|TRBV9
CASSVEGLPQETQYF
TGTGCCAGCAGCGTTGAGGGACTCCCCCAAGAGACCCAGTACTTC
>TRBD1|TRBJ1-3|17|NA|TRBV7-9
CASSFVFDRGGGNTIYF
TGTGCCAGCAGCTTTGTTTTCGACAGGGGAGGAGGAAACACCATATATTTT
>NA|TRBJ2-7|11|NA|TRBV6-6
CASSSLREQYF
TGTGCCAGCAGTTCCCTCCGCGAGCAGTACTTC
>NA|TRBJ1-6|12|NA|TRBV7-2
CASSFRSSPLHF
TGTGCCAGCAGCTTTCGGAGTTCACCCCTCCACTTT
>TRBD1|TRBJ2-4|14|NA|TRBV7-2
CASGTGHTKGIQYF
TGTGCCAGCGGGACAGGGCATACCAAAGGCATTCAGTACTTC
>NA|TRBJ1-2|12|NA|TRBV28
CALEGGTGGYTF
TGTGCTCTCGAAGGCGGGACTGGTGGCTACACCTTC
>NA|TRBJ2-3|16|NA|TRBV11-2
CASSLLSAGNTDTQYF
TGTGCCAGCAGCTTACTATCGGCAGGGAACACAGATACGCAGTATTTT
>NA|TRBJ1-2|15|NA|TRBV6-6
CASTDGGGANYGYTF
TGTGCCAGCACTGACGGGGGGGGCGCAAACTATGGCTACACCTTC
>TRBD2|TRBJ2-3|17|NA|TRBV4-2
CASSQGTSGGTYDTQYF
TGTGCCAGCAGCCAAGGGACTAGCGGGGGGACCTATGATACGCAGTATTTT
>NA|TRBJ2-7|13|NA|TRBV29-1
CSVGIAYSYEQYF
TGCAGCGTTGGTATAGCTTACTCCTACGAGCAGTACTTC
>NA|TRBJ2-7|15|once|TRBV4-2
CASSPVTGSTYEQYF
TGTGCCAGCAGCCCAGTTACGGGGAGCACCTACGAGCAGTACTTC
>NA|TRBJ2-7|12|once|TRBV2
CASKNRVGEQYF
TGTGCCAGCAAAAACAGGGTGGGCGAGCAGTACTTC
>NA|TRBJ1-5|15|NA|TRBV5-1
CASSLYSGGNQPQHF
TGCGCCAGCAGCTTGTATTCCGGGGGCAATCAGCCCCAGCATTTT
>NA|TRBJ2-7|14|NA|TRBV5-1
CASSLGGHIYEQYF
TGCGCCAGCAGCTTGGGTGGACACATCTACGAGCAGTACTTC
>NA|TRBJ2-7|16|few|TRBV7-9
CASSQVRVGEPYEQYF
TGTGCCAGCAGCCAGGTCCGAGTTGGGGAGCCCTACGAGCAGTACTTC
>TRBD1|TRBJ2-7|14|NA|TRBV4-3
CASSRGGLPYEQYF
TGCGCCAGCAGCCGAGGGGGCCTCCCCTACGAGCAGTACTTC
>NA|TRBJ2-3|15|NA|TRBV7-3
CASSFGPGSTDTQYF
TGTGCCAGCAGCTTTGGCCCAGGGAGCACAGATACGCAGTATTTT
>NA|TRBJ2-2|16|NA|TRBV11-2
CASSLDMGLRAGELFF
TGTGCCAGCAGCTTAGATATGGGGCTCAGGGCCGGGGAGCTGTTTTTT
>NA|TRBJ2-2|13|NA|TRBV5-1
CASSLQGAGELFF
TGCGCCAGCAGCTTACAGGGCGCCGGGGAGCTGTTTTTT
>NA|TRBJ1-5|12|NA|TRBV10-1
CPYTENNQPQHF
TGCCCTTATACAGAGAACAATCAGCCCCAGCATTTT
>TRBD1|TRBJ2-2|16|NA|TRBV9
CASSGRDRVSTGELFF
TGTGCCAGCAGCGGCCGGGACAGGGTATCCACCGGGGAGCTGTTTTTT
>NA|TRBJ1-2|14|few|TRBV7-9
CASSLARGAYGYTF
TGTGCCAGCAGCTTAGCTCGGGGGGCCTATGGCTACACCTTC
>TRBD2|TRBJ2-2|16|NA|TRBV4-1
CASSPIAGEITGELFF
TGCGCCAGCAGCCCTATAGCGGGGGAGATCACCGGGGAGCTGTTTTTT
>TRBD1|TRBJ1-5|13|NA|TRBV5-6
CASSRDRSQPQHF
TGTGCCAGCAGTCGGGACAGGTCACAGCCCCAGCATTTT
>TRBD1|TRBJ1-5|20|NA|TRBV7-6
CASSLRHGQGERSSNQPQHF
TGTGCCAGCAGCCTCCGCCACGGACAGGGCGAACGGTCGAGCAATCAGCCCCAGCATTTT
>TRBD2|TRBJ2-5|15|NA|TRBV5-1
CASSRTSGVRETQYF
TGCGCCAGCAGCCGGACTAGCGGGGTCCGGGAGACCCAGTACTTC
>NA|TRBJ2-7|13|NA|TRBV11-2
CASSLGRSYEQYF
TGTGCCAGCAGCTTAGGACGGAGCTACGAGCAGTACTTC
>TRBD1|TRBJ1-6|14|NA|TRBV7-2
CASSIGGNNSPLHF
TGTGCCAGCAGCATAGGGGGCAATAATTCACCCCTCCACTTT
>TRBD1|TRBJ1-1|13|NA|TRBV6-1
CASKGTGDTEAFF
TGTGCCAGCAAAGGGACAGGTGACACTGAAGCTTTCTTT
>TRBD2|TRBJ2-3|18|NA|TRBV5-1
CASSSGLAGGASTDTQYF
TGCGCCAGCAGCTCTGGACTAGCGGGGGGCGCTAGCACAGATACGCAGTATTTT
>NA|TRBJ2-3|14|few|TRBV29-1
CSVVVAISTDTQYF
TGCAGCGTTGTGGTAGCGATCAGCACAGATACGCAGTATTTT
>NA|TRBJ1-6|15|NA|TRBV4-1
CASSQDRRVVSPLHF
TGCGCCAGCAGCCAAGATCGGCGGGTAGTTTCACCCCTCCACTTT
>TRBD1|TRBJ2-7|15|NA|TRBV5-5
CASSLQGTGGYEQYF
TGTGCCAGCAGCTTGCAGGGGACAGGGGGCTACGAGCAGTACTTC
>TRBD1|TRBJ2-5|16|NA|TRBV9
CASSVESGQGQETQYF
TGTGCCAGCAGCGTAGAGTCCGGACAGGGGCAAGAGACCCAGTACTTC